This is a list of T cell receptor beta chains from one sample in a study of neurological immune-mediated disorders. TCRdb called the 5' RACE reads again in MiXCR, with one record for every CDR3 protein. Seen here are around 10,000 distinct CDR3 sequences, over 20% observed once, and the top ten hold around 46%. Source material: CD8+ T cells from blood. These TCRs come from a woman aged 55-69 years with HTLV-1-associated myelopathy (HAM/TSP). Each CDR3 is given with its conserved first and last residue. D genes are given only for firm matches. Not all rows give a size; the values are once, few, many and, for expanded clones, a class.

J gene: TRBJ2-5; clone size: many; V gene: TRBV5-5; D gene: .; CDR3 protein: CASSLKGESYQETQYF; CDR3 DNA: TGTGCCAGCAGCTTGAAGGGGGAATCGTACCAAGAGACCCAGTACTTC
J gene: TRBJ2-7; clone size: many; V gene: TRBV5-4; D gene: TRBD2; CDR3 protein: CASSLPGGTYEQYF; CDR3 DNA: TGTGCCAGCAGCTTGCCGGGGGGAACCTACGAGCAGTACTTC
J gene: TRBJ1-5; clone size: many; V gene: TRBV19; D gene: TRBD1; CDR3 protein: CASSTTGGSNQPQHF; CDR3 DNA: TGTGCCAGTAGTACCACAGGGGGGAGCAATCAGCCCCAGCATTTT
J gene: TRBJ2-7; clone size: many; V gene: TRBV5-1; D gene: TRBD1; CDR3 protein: CASSSGDRVHEQYF; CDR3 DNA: TGCGCCAGCAGCTCCGGGGACAGGGTTCACGAGCAGTACTTC
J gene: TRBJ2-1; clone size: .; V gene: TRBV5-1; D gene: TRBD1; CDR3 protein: CASSLEQGAANEQFF; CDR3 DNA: TGCGCCAGCAGCTTGGAACAGGGGGCGGCCAATGAGCAGTTCTTC
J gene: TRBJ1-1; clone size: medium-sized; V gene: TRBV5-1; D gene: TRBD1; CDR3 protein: CASSLRQGNREAFF; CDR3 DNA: TGCGCCAGCAGCTTGAGACAGGGGAACCGGGAAGCTTTCTTT
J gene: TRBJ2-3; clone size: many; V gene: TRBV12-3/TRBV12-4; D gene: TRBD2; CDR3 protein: CASSPGLGRDTQYF; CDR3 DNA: TGTGCCAGCAGCCCGGGACTAGGTAGAGATACGCAGTATTTT
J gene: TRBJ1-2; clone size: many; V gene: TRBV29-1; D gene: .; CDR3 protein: CSVGDGSGYGYTF; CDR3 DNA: TGCAGCGTTGGGGACGGTAGCGGCTATGGCTACACCTTC
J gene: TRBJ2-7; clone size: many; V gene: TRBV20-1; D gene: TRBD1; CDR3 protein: CSATSIRQGDGSLPYEQYF; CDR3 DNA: TGCAGTGCCACGAGCATCAGACAGGGTGACGGGTCCTTACCCTACGAGCAGTACTTC
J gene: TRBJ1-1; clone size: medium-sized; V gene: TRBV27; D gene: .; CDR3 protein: CASSPTRNTEAFF; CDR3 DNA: TGTGCCAGCAGTCCCACGAGGAACACTGAAGCTTTCTTT
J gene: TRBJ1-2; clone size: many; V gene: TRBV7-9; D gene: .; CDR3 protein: CASSLPHYGYTF; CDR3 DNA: TGTGCCAGCAGCTTACCGCACTATGGCTACACCTTC
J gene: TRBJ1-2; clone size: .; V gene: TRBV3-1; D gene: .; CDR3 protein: CASSEGMTSEDGYTF; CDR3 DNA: TGTGCCAGCAGCGAGGGAATGACGTCCGAGGATGGCTACACCTTC
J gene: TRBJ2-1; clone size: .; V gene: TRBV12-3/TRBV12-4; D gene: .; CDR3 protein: CASGPNNEQFF; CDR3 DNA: TGTGCCAGCGGCCCTAACAATGAGCAGTTCTTC
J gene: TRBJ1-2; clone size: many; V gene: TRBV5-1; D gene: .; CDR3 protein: CASSFAGVASNYGYTF; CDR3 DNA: TGCGCCAGCAGCTTCGCGGGGGTCGCCTCTAACTATGGCTACACCTTC
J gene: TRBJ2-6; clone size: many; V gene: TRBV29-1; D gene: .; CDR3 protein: CSVEDKAKTGLISGANVLTF; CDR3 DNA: TGCAGCGTTGAAGATAAGGCCAAGACAGGCCTTATCTCTGGGGCCAACGTCCTGACTTTC
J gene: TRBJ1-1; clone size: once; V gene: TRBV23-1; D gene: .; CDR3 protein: CARGGSYWWGEAFF; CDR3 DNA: TGCGCCAGGGGGGGATCCTATTGGTGGGGTGAAGCTTTCTTT
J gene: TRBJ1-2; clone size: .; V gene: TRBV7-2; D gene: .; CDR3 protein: CASSFYICSARRQGRYGYTF; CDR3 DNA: .
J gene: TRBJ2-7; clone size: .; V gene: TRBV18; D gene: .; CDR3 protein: CASSLQGYEQYF; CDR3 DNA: TGTGCCAGCTCGCTACAGGGATACGAGCAGTACTTC
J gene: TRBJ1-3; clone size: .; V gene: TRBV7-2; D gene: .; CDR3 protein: CASSSWSASGNTIYF; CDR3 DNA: TGTGCCAGCAGCTCCTGGTCAGCCTCTGGAAACACCATATATTTT
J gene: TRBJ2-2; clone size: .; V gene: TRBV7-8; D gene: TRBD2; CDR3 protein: CASSPGLAGGVEELFF; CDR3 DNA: TGTGCCAGCAGCCCCGGACTAGCGGGAGGGGTTGAGGAGCTGTTTTTT
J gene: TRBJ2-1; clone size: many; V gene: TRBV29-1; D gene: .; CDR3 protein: CSVEDGVGTYNEQFF; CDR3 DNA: TGCAGCGTTGAAGATGGAGTCGGAACCTACAATGAGCAGTTCTTC
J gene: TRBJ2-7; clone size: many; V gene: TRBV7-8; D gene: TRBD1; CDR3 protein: CASSSGQVHEQYF; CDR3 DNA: TGTGCCAGCAGCTCGGGACAGGTCCACGAGCAGTACTTC
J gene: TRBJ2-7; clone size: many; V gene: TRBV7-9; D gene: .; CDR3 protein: CASTGGGAPYEQYF; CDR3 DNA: TGTGCCAGCACTGGGGGGGGGGCACCCTACGAGCAGTACTTC
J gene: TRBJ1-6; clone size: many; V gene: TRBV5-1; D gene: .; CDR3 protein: CASSSTGHDIRSLHF; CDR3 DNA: TGCGCCAGCAGCTCCACCGGCCATGATATTCGATCCCTCCACTTT
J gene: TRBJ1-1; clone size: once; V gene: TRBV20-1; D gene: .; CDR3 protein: CSATSGGDEAFF; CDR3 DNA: TGCAGTGCCACTAGCGGGGGGGATGAAGCTTTCTTT
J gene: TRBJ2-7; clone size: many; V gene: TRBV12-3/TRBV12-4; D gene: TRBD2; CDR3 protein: CASSVAGYEQYF; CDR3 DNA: TGTGCCAGCAGCGTAGCGGGGTACGAGCAGTACTTC
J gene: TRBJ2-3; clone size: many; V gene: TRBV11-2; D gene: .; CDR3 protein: CASSGGPRTDTQYF; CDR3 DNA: TGTGCCAGCAGCGGGGGGCCCCGCACAGATACGCAGTATTTT
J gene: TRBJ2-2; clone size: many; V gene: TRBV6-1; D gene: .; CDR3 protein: CASSFRADPGELFF; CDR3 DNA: TGTGCCAGCAGCTTCCGGGCCGACCCCGGGGAGCTGTTTTTT
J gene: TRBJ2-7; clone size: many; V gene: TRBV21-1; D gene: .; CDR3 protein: CASSRQGSAYEQYF; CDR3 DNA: TGTGCCAGCAGCCGACAGGGCTCAGCCTACGAGCAGTACTTC
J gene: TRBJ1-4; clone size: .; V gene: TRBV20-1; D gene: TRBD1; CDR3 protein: CSASEGALTNEKLFF; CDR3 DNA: TGCAGTGCTAGTGAGGGGGCGCTTACTAATGAAAAACTGTTTTTT
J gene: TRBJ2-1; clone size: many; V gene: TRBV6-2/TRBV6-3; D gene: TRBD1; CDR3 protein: CASSSDREIYNEQFF; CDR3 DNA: TGTGCCAGCAGTAGCGACAGGGAAATCTACAATGAGCAGTTCTTC
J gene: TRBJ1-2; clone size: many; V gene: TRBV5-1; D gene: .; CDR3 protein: CASSLVGYGYTF; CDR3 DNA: TGCGCCAGCAGCTTGGTAGGCTATGGCTACACCTTC
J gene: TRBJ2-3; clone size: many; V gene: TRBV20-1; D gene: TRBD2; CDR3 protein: CSARDPIAGGWGTDTQYF; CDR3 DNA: TGCAGTGCTAGAGATCCCATAGCGGGGGGTTGGGGCACAGATACGCAGTATTTT
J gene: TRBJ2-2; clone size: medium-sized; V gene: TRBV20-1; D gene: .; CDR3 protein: CSAQGLANTGELFF; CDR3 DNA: TGCAGTGCACAGGGTCTCGCGAACACCGGGGAGCTGTTTTTT
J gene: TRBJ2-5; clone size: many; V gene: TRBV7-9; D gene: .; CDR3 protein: CASSLGAYGETQYF; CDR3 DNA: TGTGCCAGCAGCTTAGGTGCCTACGGAGAGACCCAGTACTTC
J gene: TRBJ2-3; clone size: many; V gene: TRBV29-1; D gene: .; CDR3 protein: CSVEGQGTTDTQYF; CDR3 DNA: TGCAGCGTTGAAGGTCAGGGGACCACAGATACGCAGTATTTT
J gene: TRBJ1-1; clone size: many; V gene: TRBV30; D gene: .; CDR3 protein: CAWSPQDYTEAFF; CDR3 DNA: TGTGCCTGGAGTCCGCAGGATTACACTGAAGCTTTCTTT
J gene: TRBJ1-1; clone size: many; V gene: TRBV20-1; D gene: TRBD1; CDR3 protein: CSASTGGHTEAFF; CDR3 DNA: TGCAGTGCTTCAACAGGGGGACACACTGAAGCTTTCTTT
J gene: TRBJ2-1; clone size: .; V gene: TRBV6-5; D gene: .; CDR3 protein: CASSYSKHGGAANEQFF; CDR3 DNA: TGTGCCAGCAGTTACTCGAAACATGGGGGGGCGGCCAATGAGCAGTTCTTC
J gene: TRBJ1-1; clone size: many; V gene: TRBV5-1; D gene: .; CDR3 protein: CASSLKGVGTEAFF; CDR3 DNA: TGCGCCAGCAGCTTGAAAGGGGTGGGAACTGAAGCTTTCTTT
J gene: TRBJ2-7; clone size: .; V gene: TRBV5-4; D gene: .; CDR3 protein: CASSPQPEIYEQYF; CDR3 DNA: TGTGCCAGCAGTCCTCAGCCGGAGATCTACGAGCAGTACTTC
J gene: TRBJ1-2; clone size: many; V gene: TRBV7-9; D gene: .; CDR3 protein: CASSLAKKNGYTF; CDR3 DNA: TGTGCCAGCAGCTTAGCGAAGAAAAATGGCTACACCTTC
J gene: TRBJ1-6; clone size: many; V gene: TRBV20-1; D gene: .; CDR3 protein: CSASGGVGGNSPLHF; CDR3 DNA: TGCAGTGCCTCAGGCGGGGTTGGAGGTAATTCACCCCTCCACTTT
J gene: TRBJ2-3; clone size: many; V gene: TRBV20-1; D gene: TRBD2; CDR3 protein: CSARDQLAGETDTQYF; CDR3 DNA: TGCAGTGCTAGAGACCAACTAGCGGGGGAAACAGATACGCAGTATTTT
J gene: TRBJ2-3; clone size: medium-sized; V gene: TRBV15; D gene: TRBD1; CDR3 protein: CATSVGTATDTQYF; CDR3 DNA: TGTGCCACCAGCGTTGGGACAGCTACAGATACGCAGTATTTT
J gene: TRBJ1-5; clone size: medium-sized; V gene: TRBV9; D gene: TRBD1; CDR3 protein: CASSDGQGPYSNQPQHF; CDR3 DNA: TGTGCCAGCAGCGATGGACAGGGGCCGTATAGCAATCAGCCCCAGCATTTT
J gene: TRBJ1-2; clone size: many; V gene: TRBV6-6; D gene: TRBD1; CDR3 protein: CASGGQGALTYGYTF; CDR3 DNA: TGTGCCAGCGGGGGACAGGGGGCGTTGACCTATGGCTACACCTTC
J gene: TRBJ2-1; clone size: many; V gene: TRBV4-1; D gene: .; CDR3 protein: CASSQSYPTTYNEQFF; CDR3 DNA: TGCGCCAGCAGCCAATCGTATCCGACTACGTACAATGAGCAGTTCTTC
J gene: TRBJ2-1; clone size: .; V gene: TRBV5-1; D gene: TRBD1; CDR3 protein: CASSTAGTANEQFF; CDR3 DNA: TGCGCCAGCAGCACCGCCGGGACAGCCAATGAGCAGTTCTTC
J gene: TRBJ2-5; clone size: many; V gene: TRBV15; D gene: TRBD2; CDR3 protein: CATRKGLAGEETQYF; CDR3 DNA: TGTGCCACCAGGAAAGGACTAGCCGGGGAGGAGACCCAGTACTTC
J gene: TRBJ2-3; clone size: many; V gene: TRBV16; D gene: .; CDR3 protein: CASSQSGTKSTDTQYF; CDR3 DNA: TGTGCCAGCAGCCAATCAGGGACGAAGAGCACAGATACGCAGTATTTT
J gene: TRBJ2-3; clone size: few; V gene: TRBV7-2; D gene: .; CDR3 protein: CASSLNLNPDTQYF; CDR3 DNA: TGTGCCAGCAGCTTAAACCTAAACCCCGATACGCAGTATTTT
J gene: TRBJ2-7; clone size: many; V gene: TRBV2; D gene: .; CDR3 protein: CASRELRGAYEQYF; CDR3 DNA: TGTGCCAGCAGGGAGTTAAGGGGGGCCTACGAGCAGTACTTC
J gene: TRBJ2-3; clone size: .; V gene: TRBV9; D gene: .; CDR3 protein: CASSVGGRSDTQYF; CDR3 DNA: TGTGCCAGCAGCGTAGGGGGGCGGTCGGATACGCAGTATTTT
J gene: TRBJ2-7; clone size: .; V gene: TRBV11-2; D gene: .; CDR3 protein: CASNPQLGSPYEQYF; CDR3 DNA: TGTGCCAGCAACCCCCAGCTAGGCAGCCCCTACGAGCAGTACTTC
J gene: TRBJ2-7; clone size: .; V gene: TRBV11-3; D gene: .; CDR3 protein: CASSLDDMTYEQYF; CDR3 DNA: TGTGCCAGCAGCTTAGATGACATGACCTACGAGCAGTACTTC
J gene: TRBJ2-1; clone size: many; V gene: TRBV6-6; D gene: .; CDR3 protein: CASSYLGTLGADEQFF; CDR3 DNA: TGTGCCAGCAGTTACCTCGGGACCCTCGGGGCCGATGAGCAGTTCTTC
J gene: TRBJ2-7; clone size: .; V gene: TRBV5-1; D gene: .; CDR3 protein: CASRDTSSYEQYF; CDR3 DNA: TGCGCCAGCCGGGACACGTCTTCCTACGAGCAGTACTTC
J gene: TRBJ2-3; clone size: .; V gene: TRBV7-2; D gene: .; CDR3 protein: CASSPPGLDTQYF; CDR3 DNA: TGTGCCAGCAGCCCCCCCGGCCTAGATACTCAGTATTTT
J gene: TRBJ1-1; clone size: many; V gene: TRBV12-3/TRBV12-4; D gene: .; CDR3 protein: CASSLRPRNTEAFF; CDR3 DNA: TGTGCCAGCAGTTTAAGACCGAGGAACACTGAAGCTTTCTTT